The clone carrying this TCR beta chain was counted at least ten times. Its antigen is unknown. This sample is drawn from a study of early T cells in non-severe SARS-CoV-2 infection. This CDR3 comprises 13 residues. Deletions cut 5 bases from V and 7 bases from J, with 15 bases between. Per the germline V gene, CDR1 is SGHDN and CDR2 is FVKESK. Findings and caveats of the study: VDJdb matching, biased toward anti-spike CD8 responses, missed private and CD4 specificities.

From the 5' RACE reads, TCRdb called clonotypes with MiXCR, one entry per CDR3 protein. The sample holds around 40,000 distinct CDR3 sequences, around 10% seen once. Sequenced input: whole blood. This receptor was identified in an adult who was a healthcare worker with PCR-confirmed SARS-CoV-2 infection or an uninfected control (not recorded which). V is TRBV14 and J is TRBJ2-7; D might be TRBD1 or TRBD2, each matching 6 bases. In DNA, the CDR3 is TGTGCCAGCAGCGATACAGGGAGGAGGGAGCAGTACTTC. Its protein product is CASSDTGRREQYF.